These 21 T cell receptor beta chains share one sample of origin, sequenced in a study of T cells in tuberculosis. After thawing and overnight rest, PBMC were stained with GMM-loaded CD1B tetramer, viability dye and anti-CD3 for sorting. C32 glucose monomycolate from Rhodococcus equi was loaded onto the CD1B tetramers. Generated by immunoSEQ multiplex PCR, the TCRdb table keeps only in-frame clones and is missing some. In the table there are roughly 61,000 clones, over 75% of which are singletons. The material sequenced was CD1b-GMM tetramer-negative cells sorted from PBMCs. Receptor source: an adult woman with latent tuberculosis.

This chain joins TRBV11-3 and TRBJ2-5, with 10 positions matching TRBD2. The CDR3 runs to 14 residues. Germline CDR1 SGHNT, CDR2 YENEEA. V was pared by 4 bases and J by 7 bases, with 6 bases of the junction left unmatched. Here the CDR3 DNA reads TGTGCCAGCAGCTCTAGCGGGAGTAAAGGGACCCAGTACTTC. Protein: CASSSSGSKGTQYF.

The V and J genes are TRBV29-1 and TRBJ2-7, with 8 bases identical to TRBD2. Germline CDR1 is SQVTM and CDR2 is ANQGSEA. Trimming at V came to 7 bases and at J to 4 bases, leaving 9 bases not matched to a gene. This CDR3 region has 13 residues. The CDR3 reads CSALRSGRYEQYF. CDR3 sequence (DNA): TGCAGCGCCCTGAGGAGCGGGAGATACGAGCAGTACTTC.

The V gene is TRBV29-1, the J gene TRBJ2-5; D is possibly TRBD2 (5 bases). The CDR3 covers 13 residues. Germline V gene sequence: CDR1 SQVTM, CDR2 ANQGSEA. Trimming took 4 bases from V and 4 from J, leaving 13 bases between them. The DNA for the CDR3 is TGCAGCGTTGGGATCGAGGGTGGAGAGACCCAGTACTTC. Protein product: CSVGIEGGETQYF.

V is TRBV18 and J is TRBJ1-1; D is ambiguous. V was pared by 4 bases and J by 1 base, with 10 bases between. The CDR3 totals 14 residues. Germline-derived CDR1 and CDR2 are KGHSH and LQKENI. CDR3 in DNA: TGTGCCAGCTCACTACAGACCGAGAACACTGAAGCTTTCTTT. It specifies CASSLQTENTEAFF.

This clone appeared a few times. The chain combines TRBV30 with TRBJ2-7, with 8 bases identical to TRBD2. The CDR3 contains 15 residues. The germline CDR1 and CDR2 sequences are GTSNPN and SVGIG (reference sequence). After removal of 0 bases from V and 2 bases from J, the junction contained 6 bases not matched to a gene. CDR3 sequence (DNA): TGTGCCTGGAGTGTGGGAGCGGGGGATGCCTACGAGCAGTACTTC. Translating gives CAWSVGAGDAYEQYF. Together with reference TRBV30 and TRBJ2-7, the CDR3 gives the full variable domain: SQTIHQWPATLVQPVGSPLSLECTVEGTSNPNLYWYRQAAGRGLQLLFYSVGIGQISSEVPQNLSASRPQDRQFILSSKKLLLSDSGFYLCAWSVGAGDAYEQYFGPGTRLTVT.

V is TRBV6-5 and J is TRBJ2-7, with a possible D match to TRBD2 (5 bases). Per germline, CDR1 MNHEY and CDR2 SVGAGI. V was cut by 6 bases and J by 7 bases, with 19 bases left in between. This CDR3 contains 14 residues. CDR3 residues: CASSRGLSNGEQYF. As DNA, the CDR3 is TGTGCCAGCAGCCGCGGACTGTCGAATGGGGAGCAGTACTTC.

The V gene is TRBV14, the J gene TRBJ2-1; 12 bases fit TRBD2. The CDR3 totals 16 residues. CDR1 is SGHDN, CDR2 FVKESK, per germline. The V gene end was trimmed by 5 bases and the J gene end by 9 bases; junction bases not matched to a gene: 11. The CDR3 loop reads CASSNLAGGRLSEQFF. CDR3 nucleotide sequence: TGTGCCAGCAGCAATCTAGCGGGGGGGCGTTTGAGTGAGCAGTTCTTC.

The sample holds a few counts of this clone. The chain uses TRBV7-9 and TRBJ1-2; D gene unclear. CDR3 length equals 13 residues. Germline lookup yields CDR1 SEHNR and CDR2 FQNEAQ (reference sequence). Trimming cost V 5 bases and J 2 bases, with 9 bases left between them. In DNA, the CDR3 is TGTGCCAGCAGCCTCACAGAAAACTATGGCTACACCTTC. This gives the protein CASSLTENYGYTF. Using reference TRBV7-9 and TRBJ1-2 for the parts outside the CDR3, the full variable domain is DTGVSQNPRHKITKRGQNVTFRCDPISEHNRLYWYRQTLGQGPEFLTYFQNEAQLEKSRLLSDRFSAERPKGSFSTLEIQRTEQGDSAMYLCASSLTENYGYTFGSGTRLTVV.

This clone was found a few times. The V gene is TRBV28, the J gene TRBJ1-2; 10 bases map to TRBD1. V was clipped by 2 bases and J by 7 bases; unmatched bases: 4. The CDR3 totals 14 residues. The V gene's germline CDR1 is MDHEN and CDR2 SYDVKM. This CDR3 is CASSLADRGGGYTF. As DNA, the CDR3 is TGTGCCAGCAGTTTAGCGGACAGGGGGGGTGGCTACACCTTC.

This sequence joins TRBV7-2 and TRBJ2-3, with a possible D match to TRBD2 (5 bases). Trimming cost V 4 bases and J 0 bases, with 17 bases left between them. CDR1 is SGHTA and CDR2 is FQGNSA in the germline V gene. This CDR3 region has 17 residues. Here the CDR3 DNA reads TGTGCCAGCAGCTCCCCTGGGTCGAGACTAAGCACAGATACGCAGTATTTT. This sequence encodes CASSSPGSRLSTDTQYF.

The chain is built from TRBV4-1 and TRBJ2-7; 7 bases are shared with TRBD2. CDR1 and CDR2 from the germline V gene are MGHRA and YSYEKL. The CDR3 extends over 15 amino acids. Trimming cost V 0 bases and J 1 base; bases outside gene matches: 3. CDR3: CASSQEASGSYEQYF. CDR3 sequence (DNA): TGCGCCAGCAGCCAAGAAGCTAGCGGTTCCTACGAGCAGTACTTC.

This sequence joins TRBV6-1 and TRBJ2-5; D might be TRBD1 (5 bases). The CDR3 totals 13 residues. Germline V gives CDR1 MNHNS, CDR2 SASEGT. V lost 2 bases and J lost 7, with 11 bases in between. CDR3 bases: TGTGCCAGCAGTGAATCAGGACATGGGACCCAGTACTTC. Residues: CASSESGHGTQYF.

V usage is TRBV10-1 and J usage is TRBJ2-1; 13 bases match TRBD2. Germline values: CDR1 WNHNN, CDR2 SYGVQD (reference sequence). The V gene end was trimmed by 5 bases and the J gene end by 0 bases; junction bases not matched to a gene: 4. CDR3 size: 17 residues. The CDR3 nucleotides read TGCGCCAGCAGTCCGGGACTAGCGGGAATCTCCTACAATGAGCAGTTCTTC. Amino acids: CASSPGLAGISYNEQFF.

The V call is TRBV9, the J call TRBJ2-2; 8 bases line up with TRBD2. CDR1 is SGDLS and CDR2 is YYNGEE in the germline V gene. This CDR3 region has 14 residues. The J segment lost 6 bases and the V segment lost 2 bases, leaving 3 bases of the junction unmatched. The CDR3, as DNA: TGTGCCAGCAGCGTCCGGACTAGCCCCGGGGAGCTGTTTTTT. It codes for CASSVRTSPGELFF.

The DNA for the CDR3 is TGTGCCAGCTCACCACGGCAAACAGGGTCGGGAATGGAACTGTTTTTT. This sequence encodes CASSPRQTGSGMELFF. This chain uses TRBV18 with TRBJ1-4; a weak D match, TRBD1 (6 bases). CDR1 is KGHSH, CDR2 LQKENI, per germline. V was clipped by 1 base and J by 12 bases, with 21 bases between them. The CDR3 runs 16 residues.

This clone was detected only a few times. The chain employs TRBV18 and TRBJ1-3; 9 bases match TRBD1. Germline V lookup: CDR1 KGHSH, CDR2 LQKENI. V shed 2 bases, J shed 3 bases, and the junction held 8 bases outside the gene matches. The length of the CDR3 is 17 residues. CDR3 sequence: CASSPKRTGESGNTIYF. The CDR3 DNA sequence: TGTGCCAGCTCACCAAAACGGACAGGGGAAAGTGGAAACACCATATATTTT.

In DNA, the CDR3 is TGTGCCAGCAGCGGGTTTAGCTCCTACGAGCAGTACTTC. Translated: CASSGFSSYEQYF. The chain is built from TRBV2 and TRBJ2-7; D is ambiguous. The germline V and J ends were trimmed by 6 bases and 0 bases, with 9 bases remaining between them. The germline gives CDR1 SNHLY, CDR2 FYNNEI. This CDR3 is 13 amino acids long.

The chain links TRBV9 to TRBJ1-2; perhaps TRBD1 as D (5 bases). The CDR3 length is 11 residues. Germline CDR1 is SGDLS and CDR2 is YYNGEE. Trimming pared 4 bases from V and 8 bases from J, leaving 9 bases between. This CDR3 is CASSSRGGYTF. CDR3 coding DNA: TGTGCCAGCAGCTCCCGGGGGGGCTACACCTTC.

The chain uses TRBV6-1 and TRBJ1-4, with 7 bases matching TRBD1. There are 14 residues in the CDR3. V gave up 6 bases and J gave up 6 bases; unmatched junction bases: 7. Germline V CDR1 and CDR2: MNHNS, SASEGT. The CDR3 here is CASRTGQLDEKLFF. The CDR3 nucleotides read TGTGCCAGCAGGACGGGACAGCTAGATGAAAAACTGTTTTTT.

The J gene is TRBJ1-4, the V gene TRBV14; tentative D call: TRBD1 (5 bases). Trimming took off 6 bases at V and 8 bases at J, with 13 bases between the two ends. CDR3 length equals 13 residues. Germline V lookup: CDR1 SGHDN, CDR2 FVKESK. This chain's CDR3 is CASRTGVREKLFF. The CDR3 DNA reads TGTGCCAGCAGGACGGGGGTTAGGGAAAAACTGTTTTTT. The variable domain in full, with the rest retrieved from reference TRBV14 and TRBJ1-4, is EAGVTQFPSHSVIEKGQTVTLRCDPISGHDNLYWYRRVMGKEIKFLLHFVKESKQDESGMPNNRFLAERTGGTYSTLKVQPAELEDSGVYFCASRTGVREKLFFGSGTQLSVL.

In its sample, this clone was seen once. The V gene is TRBV7-9, the J gene TRBJ1-6; D might be TRBD1 (6 bases). Trimming shortened V by 4 bases and J by 0 bases, and 16 bases separated the two germline ends. Germline V gene lookup returns CDR1 SEHNR and CDR2 FQNEAQ (reference sequence). This CDR3 has 18 amino acids. CDR3 DNA sequence: TGTGCCAGCAGCTCCCGGACAGCGAGAAGCTCCTATAATTCACCCCTCCACTTT. Protein: CASSSRTARSSYNSPLHF.